This TCR beta chain was captured in a study of tumor-infiltrating lymphocytes in primary liver carcinoma. Looking at the study overall: Subjects consisted of male and female patients aged 30 to 69 years. General study results and limits: The study found a significantly higher top-250-clone fraction in tumors than in blood (p = 0.039).

The V gene's germline CDR1 is SEHNR and CDR2 FQNEAQ (reference sequence). The CDR3 sequence is 15 residues long. V was pared by 4 bases and J by 4 bases, with 3 bases of the junction left unmatched. TCR beta cDNA was prepared out of 450 to 500 ng total RNA by means of a constant-region primer. Modified slightly, ARM-PCR produced TCR beta libraries over three nested multiplex PCR rounds. A C-beta reverse primer was combined with TRBV1-TRBV30 forward primers in the first two PCR rounds, and each round had about 10 cycles. MiXCR was run by TCRdb on the multiplex PCR reads, yielding one entry per CDR3 protein. This table holds approximately 310,000 distinct CDR3 sequences, roughly two thirds found once. In the case of this clonotype: Antigen specificity is unknown. This may arise from a read error, as a much more abundant clone is one base away.

Unsorted whole blood yielded blood RNA, and germline DNA was extracted as well. This sequence was found in a man between 40 and 49 years old with primary liver carcinoma and hepatitis B virus infection. The chain combines TRBV7-9 with TRBJ1-4; 10 bases are shared with TRBD1. Material: peripheral blood. The DNA of the CDR3 is TGTGCCAGCAGCTCCGGGACAGGGGTTAATGAAAAACTGTTTTTT. It translates to CASSSGTGVNEKLFF.